This TCR beta chain comes out of a study of cytomegalovirus exposure and HLA in healthy donors. Study context: A subsequent analysis reported that the 120 validation repertoires were produced on the same platform that had also been used for the 600 to 800 first-cohort repertoires.

To note about this clone: No antigen is known for it.

This table comes from immunoSEQ multiplex PCR, and its TCRdb copy is limited to in-frame clones, with some not included. This sample carries approximately 150,000 clones, about 86% of them seen once, and the ten largest clones take approximately 1.5%. Study outcomes and limitations: Specificity for CMV antigens was confirmed in vitro for three of the CMV-associated chains. Most TCR sequences were uncommon, yet certain public TCRs appeared in many donors. Altogether, 164 TCR beta chains were recorded as cytomegalovirus-associated.

The receptor was isolated from a woman aged 30 to 39 in good health and CMV-seronegative. Sequencing was performed on PBMCs.

The CDR3 reads CASSLKTFYSGNTIYF. In nucleotides, the CDR3 is TGTGCCAGCAGTTTGAAAACCTTCTACTCTGGAAACACCATATATTTT. The chain employs TRBV7-2 and TRBJ1-3; D is unresolved. The CDR3 extends over 16 amino acids. V lost 6 bases to trimming and J lost 0 bases, with 15 bases between them. Germline loops: CDR1 SGHTA, CDR2 FQGNSA.